Below, 22 T cell receptor beta chains from the same sample are listed, as sequenced in a study of beta chain features in type 1 diabetes. Since all of the isolated RNA was reverse transcribed, expressed TCRB transcripts were what got sequenced. TCRdb keeps only in-frame clones here, not all; method: immunoSEQ multiplex PCR. The sample shows under 950,000 clones, about a sixth of them seen only once. The sequencing sample was made of naive CD4+ T cells from blood. The source of these receptors is a woman aged 18-29 years in good health.

This clone was observed a few times. This chain links TRBV28 with TRBJ2-7, with D maybe TRBD2 (5 bases). V was trimmed by 5 bases and J by 2 bases, leaving 16 bases between them. From germline, CDR1 is MDHEN and CDR2 SYDVKM. CDR3 length: 15 amino acids. CDR3 in amino acids: CASSLLTTSTYEQYF. In nucleotides, the CDR3 is TGTGCCAGCAGTCTCCTGACTACATCGACCTACGAGCAGTACTTC.

This clone has a handful of counts. The chain uses TRBV28 and TRBJ2-2; 7 bases map to TRBD1. V trimming: 7 bases; J trimming: 0 bases; junction bases outside the gene matches: 5. Germline loops: CDR1 MDHEN, CDR2 SYDVKM. The CDR3 runs 15 residues. The CDR3 here is CASKTGQSNTGELFF. For the CDR3, the DNA is TGTGCCAGCAAAACGGGACAGTCGAACACCGGGGAGCTGTTTTTT.

As regards this clone: At one end, the junction sequence differs from germline, possibly due to a read error. This chain uses TRBV11-2 with TRBJ2-5; 13 nucleotides align to TRBD2. Germline CDR1 reads SGHAT; CDR2 reads FQNNGV. This CDR3 contains 15 residues. The CDR3 DNA is TGTGCCAGCAGCTTATCCGGACTAGCGGGAGCGAATGATGACTTC. It encodes CASSLSGLAGANDDF. Full variable domain (outside the CDR3, taken from reference TRBV11-2 and TRBJ2-5): EAGVAQSPRYKIIEKRQSVAFWCNPISGHATLYWYQQILGQGPKLLIQFQNNGVVDDSQLPKDRFSAERLKGVDSTLKIQPAKLEDSAVYLCASSLSGLAGANDDFGPGTRLLVL.

This clone was picked up a small number of times. The DNA of the CDR3 is TGTGCCAGCAGCCAGGAGATTAGCGGGAGGGGCTACGAGCAGTACTTC. This translates into CASSQEISGRGYEQYF. The J gene is TRBJ2-7, the V gene TRBV4-2; 11 bases fit TRBD2. The CDR3 extends over 16 amino acids. Germline V gene data show CDR1 as LGHNA and CDR2 as YNFKEQ. V shed 3 bases and J 3 bases; nucleotides not matched to a gene: 7.

This chain joins TRBV28 and TRBJ2-1; D is undetermined. The V gene lost 4 bases and the J gene lost 8 bases, with 9 bases spanning the gap. The CDR3 totals 12 residues. Germline CDR1 MDHEN, CDR2 SYDVKM. CDR3 loop: CASSYLGYEQFF. The DNA of the CDR3 is TGTGCCAGCAGTTATTTGGGCTATGAGCAGTTCTTC.

This chain uses TRBV7-6 with TRBJ2-5; the D is unclear. Trimming removed 1 base at V and 0 bases at J, with 3 bases between. The CDR3 is made up of 13 amino acids. The germline V gene encodes CDR1 SGHVS and CDR2 FNYEAQ. In DNA form, the CDR3 reads TGTGCCAGCAGCTTAGTACACCAAGAGACCCAGTACTTC. It specifies CASSLVHQETQYF.

This clone was seen a few times. The J gene is TRBJ2-6, the V gene TRBV18, with 9 bases matching TRBD1. Germline CDR1 reads KGHSH; CDR2 reads LQKENI. Germline trimming cut 3 bases from V and 0 bases from J; bases unmatched to any gene: 21. CDR3 length: 23 residues. The CDR3 protein is CASSPRGGMGTGPPLSGANVLTF. In DNA form, the CDR3 reads TGTGCCAGCTCACCCCGTGGCGGAATGGGGACAGGGCCTCCTCTCTCTGGGGCCAACGTCCTGACTTTC.

Here the CDR3 DNA reads TGTGCCAGCACCCCCAGGCGGACCGGGGAGCTGTTTTTT. The encoded protein is CASTPRRTGELFF. This chain links TRBV21-1 with TRBJ2-2. TRBV21-1 is a pseudogene. The CDR3 has 13 residues.

This clone appeared a few times. J is TRBJ2-5 and V is TRBV28; 7 bases are shared with TRBD2. V lost 6 bases and J lost 4; bases outside the gene matches: 11. The CDR3 contains 15 residues. Germline-derived CDR1 and CDR2 are MDHEN and SYDVKM. The CDR3 protein is CASSRGAGVVETQYF. CDR3 sequence (DNA): TGTGCCAGCAGCCGTGGGGCGGGGGTAGTAGAGACCCAGTACTTC.

This clone occurred a few times. DNA for the CDR3: TGTGCCAGCAGCGGGGGACTAGCGGGGAACCTGAATTACGAGCAGTACTTC. It codes for CASSGGLAGNLNYEQYF. The rearrangement links TRBV11-2 to TRBJ2-7, with 13 bases that match TRBD2. The V segment lost 5 bases and the J segment 4 bases; nucleotides outside the gene matches: 11. Germline V gene sequence: CDR1 SGHAT, CDR2 FQNNGV. The CDR3 runs to 17 residues. Full variable domain (rest looked up from reference TRBV11-2 and TRBJ2-7): EAGVAQSPRYKIIEKRQSVAFWCNPISGHATLYWYQQILGQGPKLLIQFQNNGVVDDSQLPKDRFSAERLKGVDSTLKIQPAKLEDSAVYLCASSGGLAGNLNYEQYFGPGTRLTVT.

In this sample, this clone turned up a few times. The chain couples TRBV5-4 to TRBJ2-1; D is uncertain. Trimming took off 0 bases at V and 5 bases at J, with 12 bases between the two ends. This CDR3 has 15 residues. The germline V gene has CDR1 SGHNT and CDR2 YYREEE (reference sequence). The DNA of the CDR3 is TGTGCCAGCAGCTTGGTCGCTGGACCCAACAATGAGCAGTTCTTC. Its protein is CASSLVAGPNNEQFF.

This chain links TRBV18 with TRBJ2-1; TRBD2 agrees at 9 bases. The CDR3 extends over 14 amino acids. CDR1 KGHSH and CDR2 LQKENI come from the germline V gene. The ends lost 4 bases at V and 5 bases at J; junction bases unmatched: 3. The CDR3 is CASSLAGEHNEQFF. CDR3 in DNA: TGTGCCAGCTCACTAGCGGGAGAACACAATGAGCAGTTCTTC.

This clone was seen more than once but under ten times. The chain is built from TRBV19 and TRBJ1-5; D not certain. V gave up 5 bases and J gave up 0 bases, with 11 bases separating them. From germline, CDR1 is LNHDA and CDR2 SQIVND (reference sequence). This CDR3 contains 15 residues. The CDR3 DNA reads TGTGCCAGTAGTGGTTGGGGATATAGCAATCAGCCCCAGCATTTT. Translation: CASSGWGYSNQPQHF.

In its sample, this clone was seen a few times. The chain joins TRBV25-1 to TRBJ1-4, with D unclear. Germline CDR1 reads MGHDK; CDR2 reads SYGVNS. Trimming cost V 6 bases and J 10 bases, with 12 bases left between them. CDR3 length equals 12 residues. Written as DNA, the CDR3 is TGTGCCAGCAGGAACCTACTCGGAAAACTGTTTTTT. The encoded protein is CASRNLLGKLFF.

V and J are TRBV7-9 and TRBJ2-1; 9 nucleotides agree with TRBD1. The V gene's germline CDR1 is SEHNR and CDR2 FQNEAQ (reference sequence). V was pared by 2 bases and J by 0 bases, with 11 bases of the junction left unmatched. The CDR3 consists of 19 residues. In DNA, the CDR3 is TGTGCCAGCAGCTTAAGGCCTTACAGGGGGCCGAGCTCCTACAATGAGCAGTTCTTC. It specifies CASSLRPYRGPSSYNEQFF.

The chain employs TRBV5-1 and TRBJ2-2, with unresolved D. The CDR3 consists of 13 residues. V was trimmed by 5 bases and J by 3 bases, leaving 8 bases between them. Looked up from germline, CDR1 is SGHRS and CDR2 is YFSETQ. The CDR3 here is CASSSTYTGELFF. The CDR3, as DNA: TGCGCCAGCAGTTCCACGTACACCGGGGAGCTGTTTTTT.

The rearrangement joins TRBV18 to TRBJ2-7, with TRBD1 as a possible D gene (5 bases). V was cut by 3 bases and J by 5 bases, with 17 bases left in between. In germline, CDR1 is KGHSH, CDR2 LQKENI. The CDR3 loop spans 15 amino acids. The CDR3 protein is CASSPGYGHGDEQYF. CDR3 in DNA: TGTGCCAGCTCACCGGGGTACGGACATGGGGACGAGCAGTACTTC.

CDR3 sequence reads: CASSPTSGSVGETQYF. In DNA form, the CDR3 reads TGTGCCAGCAGTCCGACTAGCGGGAGTGTGGGGGAGACCCAGTACTTC. The chain couples TRBV7-9 to TRBJ2-5; 12 nucleotides line up with TRBD2. The CDR3 is 16 amino acids. The germline gives CDR1 SEHNR, CDR2 FQNEAQ (reference sequence). V shed 6 bases and J 5 bases; nucleotides not matched to a gene: 10.

The chain links TRBV14 to TRBJ1-1, with unresolved D. The CDR3 is made up of 13 amino acids. The germline V and J ends were trimmed by 7 bases and 0 bases, with 9 bases remaining between them. Germline V lookup: CDR1 SGHDN, CDR2 FVKESK. As DNA, the CDR3 is TGTGCCAGCAACCTAAATATGAACACTGAAGCTTTCTTT. It specifies CASNLNMNTEAFF.

In its sample, this clone was seen a few times. The chain combines TRBV14 with TRBJ2-1, with D possibly being TRBD2 (6 bases). Looked up from germline, CDR1 is SGHDN and CDR2 is FVKESK. Trimming shortened V by 4 bases and J by 2 bases, and 15 bases separated the two germline ends. This CDR3 region has 16 residues. The CDR3 here is CASSRRLANTYNEQFF. For the CDR3, the DNA is TGTGCCAGCAGCCGTAGGCTAGCGAATACCTACAATGAGCAGTTCTTC.

This clone was counted only a few times. V gene TRBV7-2 combines with J gene TRBJ1-4, with D possibly TRBD1 on 5 matching bases. The CDR3 runs 15 residues. Between the trimmed V and J ends, which lost 2 bases and 0 bases, there was a span of 7 bases. Looked up from germline, CDR1 is SGHTA and CDR2 is FQGNSA. Here the CDR3 DNA reads TGTGCCAGCAGCTTAAGGGGATCAACTAATGAAAAACTGTTTTTT. As protein: CASSLRGSTNEKLFF.

CDR3 in amino acids: CASSTPISGYTF. The CDR3 bases are TGTGCCAGCAGTACCCCGATATCGGGCTACACCTTC. The rearrangement joins TRBV6-6 to TRBJ1-2; D not certain. The V end was cut by 5 bases, the J end by 8 bases, with 12 bases between. The CDR3 extends over 12 amino acids. The germline V gene encodes CDR1 MNHNY and CDR2 SVGAGI (reference sequence).